These 27 T cell receptor beta chains share one sample of origin, sequenced in a study of blood T cells in healthy people across ages. Sample-barcoded 5' priming and a J-beta primer mix drove a second PCR of roughly 6 to 12 cycles. TCRdb used MiXCR to reprocess the 5' RACE reads, holding one entry per CDR3 protein. The sample includes more than 1,400,000 distinct CDR3 sequences, 42% seen only once; the top ten take 7.9%. The sample taken for sequencing was blood. The receptors were sampled from a woman aged 18 to 35 in good health.

The genes are TRBV10-2 and TRBJ1-1, with D uncertain. Trimming took off 3 bases at V and 4 bases at J, with 6 bases between the two ends. The CDR3 totals 12 residues. Germline CDR1 and CDR2: WSHSY and SAAADI. DNA for the CDR3: TGCGCCAGCAGTGACCGAACCACTGAAGCTTTCTTT. Its protein is CASSDRTTEAFF.

J is TRBJ2-1 and V is TRBV3-1; 13 bases agree with TRBD2. V dropped 6 bases and J dropped 7; count of bases not matched to a gene: 6. This CDR3 comprises 15 residues. Germline V gives CDR1 LGHDT, CDR2 YNNKEL (reference sequence). CDR3 sequence: CASRRGLAGINEQFF. DNA of the CDR3: TGTGCCAGCAGACGGGGACTAGCGGGAATAAATGAGCAGTTCTTC.

The CDR3 DNA reads as TGTGCCAGCAGCCAAGAGTCAGGGGGCTATGGCTACACCTTC. This translates into CASSQESGGYGYTF. The chain combines TRBV3-1 with TRBJ1-2, with TRBD1 identical over 7 bases. The length of the CDR3 is 14 residues. Germline assignment: CDR1 LGHDT and CDR2 YNNKEL (reference sequence). J gave up 4 bases and V 0 bases, and 2 bases lay outside the gene matches.

In this sample, this clonotype turned up a few times. The chain recombines TRBV6-1 with TRBJ2-1; D is ambiguous. The germline V and J ends were trimmed by 4 bases and 10 bases, with 8 bases remaining between them. Germline CDR1 reads MNHNS; CDR2 reads SASEGT. There are 11 residues in the CDR3. CDR3 coding DNA: TGTGCCAGCAGTGCCCGGAGCGAGCAGTTCTTC. Protein product: CASSARSEQFF.

The chain links TRBV7-9 to TRBJ2-1; TRBD2 agrees at 10 bases. The CDR3 consists of 14 residues. CDR1 SEHNR and CDR2 FQNEAQ come from the germline V gene (reference sequence). Unmatched junction bases numbered 2, after V lost 2 bases and J lost 7 bases. The CDR3 loop reads CASSLSSGRNEQFF. Written as DNA, the CDR3 is TGTGCCAGCAGCTTATCTAGCGGGAGAAATGAGCAGTTCTTC.

There are a few counts of this clonotype. The rearrangement links TRBV10-3 to TRBJ2-1; 8 bases map to TRBD2. This CDR3 contains 13 residues. Looked up from germline, CDR1 is ENHRY and CDR2 is SYGVKD. V was clipped by 6 bases and J by 7 bases; unmatched bases: 5. The CDR3 region is CAISPGLENEQFF. As DNA, the CDR3 is TGTGCCATCAGCCCGGGACTAGAAAATGAGCAGTTCTTC.

The rearrangement links TRBV2 to TRBJ1-2; TRBD1 matches at 8 bases. Trimming took 6 bases from V and 5 from J; bases not matched to a gene: 8. The CDR3 extends over 14 amino acids. CDR1 is SNHLY and CDR2 is FYNNEI in the germline V gene. The CDR3 protein is CASRETGTGYGYTF. The CDR3, as DNA: TGTGCCAGCAGGGAAACCGGGACAGGATATGGCTACACCTTC.

This clonotype occurred a few times. The chain links TRBV28 to TRBJ2-5; 7 positions match TRBD1. The CDR3 extends over 12 amino acids. Germline V CDR1 and CDR2: MDHEN, SYDVKM. The V segment lost 8 bases and the J segment 2 bases; nucleotides outside the gene matches: 2. Written as DNA, the CDR3 is TGTGCCAGCTGGGGACAGCAAGAGACCCAGTACTTC. This sequence encodes CASWGQQETQYF.

This clonotype was seen many times. This chain connects TRBV7-2 to TRBJ2-3; tentatively, D is TRBD2 (7 bases). This CDR3 comprises 16 residues. V lost 6 bases and J lost 2, with 18 bases in between. Germline V CDR1 and CDR2: SGHTA, FQGNSA. CDR3 loop: CASSFTGGNPTDTQYF. CDR3 in DNA: TGTGCCAGCAGTTTTACGGGGGGCAACCCCACAGATACGCAGTATTTT.

Written as DNA, the CDR3 is TGTGCCAGCAGCTTTAGGGGGGGAGAGCATGAAAAACTGTTTTTT. As protein: CASSFRGGEHEKLFF. The V call is TRBV11-2, the J call TRBJ1-4; tentatively, D is TRBD1 (6 bases). Germline assignment: CDR1 SGHAT and CDR2 FQNNGV. The CDR3 spans 15 residues. The V gene lost 3 bases and the J gene lost 6 bases, with 14 bases spanning the gap. Full variable domain (outside the CDR3, taken from reference TRBV11-2 and TRBJ1-4): EAGVAQSPRYKIIEKRQSVAFWCNPISGHATLYWYQQILGQGPKLLIQFQNNGVVDDSQLPKDRFSAERLKGVDSTLKIQPAKLEDSAVYLCASSFRGGEHEKLFFGSGTQLSVL.

This clonotype was detected only a few times. The chain couples TRBV20-1 to TRBJ2-7, with a possible D match to TRBD2 (6 bases). CDR3 length: 14 residues. The germline CDR1 and CDR2 sequences are DFQATT and SNEGSKA (reference sequence). V was cut by 6 bases and J by 3 bases, with 18 bases left in between. CDR3 nucleotides: TGCAGTGCCAGGCGGGGTGGGACGAACTACGAGCAGTACTTC. It specifies CSARRGGTNYEQYF.

The J gene is TRBJ1-5, the V gene TRBV29-1; D gene uncertain. CDR1 and CDR2 from the germline V gene are SQVTM and ANQGSEA. This CDR3 has 14 residues. V lost 0 bases and J 7 bases, leaving 13 bases between the germline ends. CDR3 region: CSVEDGGVGQPQHF. The CDR3 nucleotides are TGCAGCGTTGAAGATGGCGGAGTTGGACAGCCCCAGCATTTT.

In its sample, this clonotype was seen once. Here the CDR3 reads CASSEQGRTSGEQYF. CDR3 in DNA: TGTGCCAGCAGTGAGCAAGGACGTACCTCGGGGGAGCAGTACTTC. V and J are TRBV2 and TRBJ2-7, with D maybe TRBD2 (5 bases). The V gene lost 3 bases and the J gene lost 7 bases, with 19 bases spanning the gap. The CDR3 covers 15 residues. CDR1 is SNHLY and CDR2 is FYNNEI in the germline V gene.

On this clonotype itself: Just one base apart from a much larger clone, this may be a read error. The chain has TRBV5-1 and TRBJ1-2, with D uncertain. The CDR3 is 13 residues long. Between the trimmed V and J ends, which lost 5 bases and 4 bases, there was a span of 12 bases. The germline V gene has CDR1 SGHRS and CDR2 YFSETQ. The CDR3 loop reads CASRPKSVYGYTF. In nucleotides, the CDR3 is TGCGCCAGCAGACCCAAGAGCGTCTATGGCTACACCTTC.

This clonotype was seen more than once but under ten times. The chain links TRBV7-9 to TRBJ2-6; D is unclear. Germline loops: CDR1 SEHNR, CDR2 FQNEAQ (reference sequence). With 1 base removed from V and 1 base from J, the gap between germline ends came to 8 bases. This CDR3 contains 16 residues. The CDR3 protein is CASSLGFPSGANVLTF. The CDR3 DNA reads as TGTGCCAGCAGCTTAGGTTTCCCGTCTGGGGCCAACGTCCTGACTTTC.

V gene TRBV7-2 combines with J gene TRBJ2-7, with D perhaps TRBD2 (6 bases). V lost 1 base to trimming and J lost 3 bases, with 16 bases between them. The germline CDR1 and CDR2 sequences are SGHTA and FQGNSA. This CDR3 contains 16 residues. The CDR3 reads CASSLGIERAIYEQYF. As DNA, the CDR3 is TGTGCCAGCAGCTTAGGAATCGAGCGGGCCATCTACGAGCAGTACTTC.

V usage is TRBV13 and J usage is TRBJ2-2; no reliable D call. CDR1 PRHDT and CDR2 FYEKMQ come from the germline V gene (reference sequence). The CDR3 length is 13 residues. Trimming cost V 5 bases and J 7 bases, with 11 bases left between them. CDR3 in amino acids: CASSPNRNGELFF. The CDR3 DNA is TGTGCCAGCAGCCCGAATAGGAACGGGGAGCTGTTTTTT.

This rearrangement joins TRBV7-8 to TRBJ2-7; TRBD2 is a possible D gene (6 bases). CDR3 size: 17 residues. V dropped 5 bases and J dropped 3 bases, with 23 bases sitting between them. CDR1 and CDR2 (germline): SGHVS, FQNEAQ. CDR3 sequence (DNA): TGTGCCAGCAGCCCGAGACACTCCGGGACTCTGAACTACGAGCAGTACTTC. Its translation is CASSPRHSGTLNYEQYF.

The chain joins TRBV20-1 to TRBJ1-2; tentative D call: TRBD1 (6 bases). The CDR3 runs 13 residues. Germline CDR1 and CDR2: DFQATT and SNEGSKA (reference sequence). The ends were cut back, 1 base at V and 6 bases at J, with 12 bases in the middle. CDR3 DNA: TGCAGTGCTAGAGGAGGGGGGGTCGATGGCTACACCTTC. It encodes CSARGGGVDGYTF.

The V and J genes are TRBV7-9 and TRBJ1-2, with 12 bases aligning to TRBD1. The germline CDR1 and CDR2 sequences are SEHNR and FQNEAQ (reference sequence). V was clipped by 5 bases and J by 6 bases; unmatched bases: 7. This CDR3 is 15 amino acids long. CDR3 coding DNA: TGTGCCAGCAGCCCTCCCGGGACAGGGGGCAATGGCTACACCTTC. This gives the protein CASSPPGTGGNGYTF.

This sequence joins TRBV7-9 and TRBJ1-5; 7 bases map to TRBD1. V was pared by 4 bases and J by 9 bases, with 9 bases of the junction left unmatched. CDR3 length: 14 residues. CDR1 is SEHNR and CDR2 is FQNEAQ in the germline V gene (reference sequence). The CDR3, as DNA: TGTGCCAGCAGCTCCGGACAGGAGGACTTGCCCCAGCATTTT. Protein product: CASSSGQEDLPQHF.

A word on this clonotype: One junction end disagrees with the germline gene, perhaps due to a read error. The rearrangement uses TRBV28 and TRBJ1-5; D ambiguous. CDR1 and CDR2 (germline): MDHEN, SYDVKM. The CDR3 is 12 residues long. The chain's CDR3 is CASSPLNQPRHF. In nucleotides, the CDR3 is TGTGCCAGCAGCCCCTTAAATCAGCCCCGGCATTTT.

The chain employs TRBV7-8 and TRBJ2-5; D is undetermined. Germline CDR1 is SGHVS and CDR2 is FQNEAQ. Deletions cut 6 bases from V and 1 base from J, with 18 bases between. CDR3 size: 16 residues. The CDR3 sequence: CASSRVVRVVQETQYF. DNA of the CDR3: TGTGCCAGCAGTCGGGTGGTTAGGGTTGTCCAAGAGACCCAGTACTTC.

This CDR3 reads CASSPDRGASEAFF. The CDR3 region has the DNA TGTGCCAGCAGTCCGGACAGGGGGGCCAGTGAAGCTTTCTTT. The chain is built from TRBV12-3 or TRBV12-4 and TRBJ1-1, with 10 bases that match TRBD1. The length of the CDR3 is 14 residues. With V trimmed by 5 bases and J by 7 bases, 7 bases remained unmatched.

V gene TRBV12-3 or TRBV12-4 combines with J gene TRBJ2-4; D not resolved. This CDR3 is built from 13 residues. Trimming removed 7 bases from V and 7 bases from J, with 14 bases in between. The CDR3 sequence is CASKLGPVNIQYF. DNA for the CDR3: TGTGCCAGCAAGCTGGGCCCCGTGAACATTCAGTACTTC.

This clonotype was counted a few times. The V and J genes are TRBV27 and TRBJ2-7; the D gene is possibly TRBD2 (5 bases). This CDR3 spans 15 amino acids. Trimming pared 2 bases from V and 0 bases from J, leaving 11 bases between. Germline V gene sequence: CDR1 MNHEY, CDR2 SMNVEV (reference sequence). CDR3 nucleotides: TGTGCCAGCAGTTTACGGGGTAGGAGCTCCTACGAGCAGTACTTC. As protein: CASSLRGRSSYEQYF.

This clonotype was seen only a few times. CDR3: CSARTSGAAYEQYF. The CDR3 DNA reads TGCAGTGCTAGGACTAGCGGGGCAGCCTACGAGCAGTACTTC. The chain carries TRBV20-1 and TRBJ2-7, with 11 bases matching TRBD2. CDR1 DFQATT and CDR2 SNEGSKA come from the germline V gene (reference sequence). V gave up 3 bases and J gave up 2 bases; unmatched junction bases: 3. CDR3 size: 14 residues.